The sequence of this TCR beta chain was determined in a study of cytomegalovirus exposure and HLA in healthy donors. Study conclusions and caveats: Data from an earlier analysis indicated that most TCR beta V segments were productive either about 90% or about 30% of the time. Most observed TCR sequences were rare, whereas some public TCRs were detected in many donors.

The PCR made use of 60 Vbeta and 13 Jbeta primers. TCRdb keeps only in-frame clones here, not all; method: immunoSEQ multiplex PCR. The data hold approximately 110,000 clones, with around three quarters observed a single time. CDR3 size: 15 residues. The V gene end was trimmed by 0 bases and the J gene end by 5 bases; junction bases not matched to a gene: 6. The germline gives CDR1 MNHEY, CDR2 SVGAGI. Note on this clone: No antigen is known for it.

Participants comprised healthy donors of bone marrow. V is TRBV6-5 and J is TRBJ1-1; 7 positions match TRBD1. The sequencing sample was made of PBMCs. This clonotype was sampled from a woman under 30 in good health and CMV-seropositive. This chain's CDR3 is CASSYSWDSETEAFF. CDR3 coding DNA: TGTGCCAGCAGTTACTCGTGGGACAGCGAAACTGAAGCTTTCTTT.